Below, 25 T cell receptor beta chains from the same sample are listed, as sequenced in a study of cytomegalovirus exposure and HLA in healthy donors. PCR employed 60 Vbeta and 13 Jbeta primers. Sequenced by immunoSEQ multiplex PCR; TCRdb stores in-frame clones only, minus some. The sample records approximately 120,000 clones, around 82% being singletons. Sequences were obtained from PBMCs. Receptors originate from a man between 50 and 59 years old in good health and CMV-seronegative.

The chain couples TRBV11-2 to TRBJ2-3; D perhaps matches TRBD2 (6 bases). Looked up from germline, CDR1 is SGHAT and CDR2 is FQNNGV. V was pared by 5 bases and J by 1 base, with 13 bases between. This CDR3 has 15 amino acids. The CDR3 sequence is CASSPIRRGTDTQYF. CDR3 bases: TGTGCCAGCAGCCCCATTCGGAGGGGCACAGATACGCAGTATTTT.

As DNA, the CDR3 is TGTGCCAGCAGCCAAAGACTGTCAGATACGCAGTATTTT. Protein product: CASSQRLSDTQYF. The V and J genes are TRBV14 and TRBJ2-3; D unresolved. The CDR3 has 13 residues. Germline lookup yields CDR1 SGHDN and CDR2 FVKESK. Trimming shortened V by 2 bases and J by 4 bases, and 7 bases separated the two germline ends.

This clone was counted a few times. The chain recombines TRBV28 with TRBJ2-1; TRBD2 aligns across 8 bases. This CDR3 contains 15 residues. V gave up 3 bases and J gave up 7 bases; unmatched junction bases: 8. Per the germline V gene, CDR1 is MDHEN and CDR2 is SYDVKM. CDR3 DNA sequence: TGTGCCAGCAGTTTGAGGCTAGCGGGTAGGAATGAGCAGTTCTTC. Protein: CASSLRLAGRNEQFF.

This clone was recorded only once. This rearrangement joins TRBV6-1 to TRBJ2-4; a weak D match, TRBD1 (5 bases). The CDR3 covers 13 residues. The germline V and J ends were trimmed by 8 bases and 2 bases, with 10 bases remaining between them. CDR1 and CDR2 (germline): MNHNS, SASEGT. CDR3 sequence reads: CASSPDTKNIQYF. Written as DNA, the CDR3 is TGTGCCAGCTCCCCGGACACCAAAAACATTCAGTACTTC.

The chain recombines TRBV2 with TRBJ1-1, with 7 bases aligning to TRBD1. This CDR3 has 14 residues. The V gene end was trimmed by 6 bases and the J gene end by 5 bases; junction bases not matched to a gene: 9. CDR1 and CDR2 from the germline V gene are SNHLY and FYNNEI. CDR3 loop: CASSKGALGTEAFF. CDR3 coding DNA: TGTGCCAGCAGCAAGGGGGCCCTGGGGACTGAAGCTTTCTTT.

Turning to this clone: Different DNA sequences within this sample yield the same CDR3. The J gene is TRBJ1-1, the V gene TRBV18, with a tentative D call TRBD1 (6 bases). CDR1 is KGHSH and CDR2 is LQKENI in the germline V gene. The CDR3 is 14 residues long. Trimming pared 0 bases from V and 1 base from J, leaving 6 bases between. The CDR3 bases are TGTGCCAGCTCACCACCGGGACAGAACACTGAAGCTTTCTTT. Amino acid sequence: CASSPPGQNTEAFF.

This clone was seen a handful of times. This chain links TRBV5-1 with TRBJ2-7, with D tentatively TRBD1 (5 bases). Germline V gene sequence: CDR1 SGHRS, CDR2 YFSETQ. Trimming stripped 8 bases from V and 1 base from J, with 13 bases between. The CDR3 covers 13 residues. The CDR3 sequence: CASPSRASYEQYF. The CDR3 nucleotides read TGCGCCAGTCCATCCAGGGCATCCTACGAGCAGTACTTC.

This clone was found once. V and J are TRBV28 and TRBJ2-7; D not resolved. Germline V CDR1 and CDR2: MDHEN, SYDVKM. V dropped 3 bases and J dropped 3 bases, with 9 bases sitting between them. The CDR3 sequence is 13 residues long. The DNA for the CDR3 is TGTGCCAGCAGTTTCGTCGAGGACTACGAGCAGTACTTC. Its protein product is CASSFVEDYEQYF.

This clone was seen a few times. The rearrangement uses TRBV2 and TRBJ2-4, with D uncertain. CDR1 is SNHLY and CDR2 is FYNNEI in the germline V gene. The CDR3 consists of 13 residues. Deletions cut 7 bases from V and 0 bases from J, with 7 bases between. The DNA of the CDR3 is TGTGCCAGCACTTTCCTAGCCAAAAACATTCAGTACTTC. This codes for CASTFLAKNIQYF.

The rearrangement links TRBV7-9 to TRBJ2-7; no firm D call. The germline V and J ends were trimmed by 6 bases and 4 bases, with 10 bases remaining between them. The length of the CDR3 is 12 residues. Germline V lookup: CDR1 SEHNR, CDR2 FQNEAQ (reference sequence). The CDR3 nucleotides are TGTGCCAGCAGTTATTCAGGATACGAGCAGTACTTC. Translation: CASSYSGYEQYF.

V is TRBV6-5 and J is TRBJ2-2; 10 bases are a match to TRBD1. The V gene's germline CDR1 is MNHEY and CDR2 SVGAGI. Trimming at V came to 6 bases and at J to 5 bases, leaving 6 bases not matched to a gene. The CDR3 is made up of 15 amino acids. The CDR3 sequence is CASRFDRGRTGELFF. The CDR3 DNA follows: TGTGCCAGCAGATTCGACAGGGGGCGAACCGGGGAGCTGTTTTTT.

The chain carries TRBV9 and TRBJ1-4; D gene unclear. This CDR3 spans 15 amino acids. Germline loops: CDR1 SGDLS, CDR2 YYNGEE. The V end was cut by 0 bases, the J end by 6 bases, with 12 bases between. The CDR3 region has the DNA TGTGCCAGCAGCGTAGTTGGCGGCCGGGATGAAAAACTGTTTTTT. Its translation is CASSVVGGRDEKLFF.

This chain connects TRBV29-1 to TRBJ2-5; 8 bases fit TRBD2. Germline V gives CDR1 SQVTM, CDR2 ANQGSEA. The CDR3 runs 13 residues. The trim removed 3 bases at V and 5 bases at J, leaving 5 bases unmatched. CDR3 residues: CSVEVAGRETQYF. In DNA form, the CDR3 reads TGCAGCGTTGAGGTAGCGGGAAGGGAGACCCAGTACTTC.

The rearrangement uses TRBV28 and TRBJ1-5; 7 nucleotides line up with TRBD1. With 4 bases clipped from V and 7 bases from J, the junction kept 10 bases outside the gene matches. The CDR3 sequence is 15 residues long. Looked up from germline, CDR1 is MDHEN and CDR2 is SYDVKM. In DNA form, the CDR3 reads TGTGCCAGCAGTTCTCATGACAGGGTTGGACAGCCCCAGCATTTT. Protein product: CASSSHDRVGQPQHF.

J is TRBJ2-1 and V is TRBV5-1; a possible D gene is TRBD1 (6 bases). Germline V gene data show CDR1 as SGHRS and CDR2 as YFSETQ. The CDR3 runs 16 residues. Trimming stripped 4 bases from V and 3 bases from J, with 17 bases between. The CDR3 here is CASSLQGSGNYNEQFF. CDR3 DNA sequence: TGCGCCAGCAGCCTTCAGGGGAGCGGAAACTACAATGAGCAGTTCTTC.

The V and J genes are TRBV6-1 and TRBJ1-4; D is possibly TRBD1 (5 bases). The CDR3 is made up of 14 amino acids. V was pared by 1 base and J by 3 bases, with 6 bases between. Germline lookup yields CDR1 MNHNS and CDR2 SASEGT. For the CDR3, the DNA is TGTGCCAGCAGTGAAGGGGGCCCTAATGAAAAACTGTTTTTT. It translates to CASSEGGPNEKLFF.

The chain carries TRBV6-1 and TRBJ2-7; unclear D gene. The V and J ends lost 6 bases and 0 bases respectively, with 12 bases between them. Germline loops: CDR1 MNHNS, CDR2 SASEGT. The CDR3 has 14 residues. This chain's CDR3 is CASRVQTSSYEQYF. The CDR3 bases are TGTGCCAGCAGGGTACAGACAAGCTCCTACGAGCAGTACTTC.

CDR3 DNA sequence: TGTGCCAGCAGTGGGGTACAGGGGCCATCTGCGGTGGCTTTCTTT. Protein sequence: CASSGVQGPSAVAFF. The V call is TRBV2, the J call TRBJ1-1; 7 bases are shared with TRBD1. Per germline, CDR1 SNHLY and CDR2 FYNNEI. With 4 bases clipped from V and 11 bases from J, the junction kept 16 bases outside the gene matches. The CDR3 runs to 15 residues.

The rearrangement uses TRBV19 and TRBJ2-1; 8 positions agree with TRBD2. The CDR3 has 16 residues. The germline V gene encodes CDR1 LNHDA and CDR2 SQIVND (reference sequence). Germline trimming cut 5 bases from V and 5 bases from J; bases unmatched to any gene: 11. CDR3 region: CASSPREAGGDNEQFF. The CDR3 nucleotides read TGTGCCAGTAGTCCCCGGGAGGCGGGAGGAGACAATGAGCAGTTCTTC.

The CDR3 coding sequence is TGTGCCAGCAGCTTAGAGTATAACACCGGGGAGCTGTTTTTT. It specifies CASSLEYNTGELFF. The chain employs TRBV11-2 and TRBJ2-2; no clear D. V dropped 0 bases and J dropped 2 bases, with 4 bases sitting between them. This CDR3 region has 14 residues. CDR1 is SGHAT and CDR2 is FQNNGV in the germline V gene.

The sample holds a few counts of this clone. The CDR3 bases are TGTGCCAGTAGTATAGGGGGCGACCCCAGGTATCAGTACTTC. It codes for CASSIGGDPRYQYF. The chain links TRBV19 to TRBJ2-5; TRBD1 is a possible D gene (5 bases). Germline CDR1 reads LNHDA; CDR2 reads SQIVND (reference sequence). Trimming shortened V by 1 base and J by 11 bases, and 17 bases separated the two germline ends. The CDR3 has 14 residues. Combining the CDR3 with reference TRBV19 and TRBJ2-5 gives the whole variable domain DGGITQSPKYLFRKEGQNVTLSCEQNLNHDAMYWYRQDPGQGLRLIYYSQIVNDFQKGDIAEGYSVSREKKESFPLTVTSAQKNPTAFYLCASSIGGDPRYQYFGPGTRLLVL.

This clone has just a few counts. The genes are TRBV6-5 and TRBJ2-1; no clear D. Between the trimmed V and J ends, which lost 10 bases and 6 bases, there was a span of 10 bases. This CDR3 comprises 11 residues. Germline CDR1 MNHEY, CDR2 SVGAGI. The CDR3 protein is CANYASNEQFF. The CDR3 DNA follows: TGTGCCAATTATGCGTCCAATGAGCAGTTCTTC.

The chain uses TRBV6-5 and TRBJ1-2; TRBD1 is a possible D gene (5 bases). V was trimmed by 0 bases and J by 1 base, leaving 9 bases between them. Germline V gene data show CDR1 as MNHEY and CDR2 as SVGAGI. This CDR3 is built from 15 residues. CDR3 loop: CASSYSLQGNYGYTF. The CDR3 region has the DNA TGTGCCAGCAGTTACTCTCTTCAGGGTAACTATGGCTACACCTTC.

The rearrangement uses TRBV27 and TRBJ2-7, with D uncertain. The CDR3 extends over 14 amino acids. The germline V gene encodes CDR1 MNHEY and CDR2 SMNVEV (reference sequence). V lost 5 bases to trimming and J lost 4 bases, with 15 bases between them. Written as DNA, the CDR3 is TGTGCCAGCAGTAGACATCCTACAAGATACGAGCAGTACTTC. Protein sequence: CASSRHPTRYEQYF.

This clone was observed a few times. The V gene is TRBV7-9, the J gene TRBJ2-3; possible D gene TRBD2, 6 bases. Trimming left V 11 bases short and J 1 base short, with 13 bases between. The length of the CDR3 is 13 residues. Germline CDR1 SEHNR, CDR2 FQNEAQ (reference sequence). The CDR3 DNA reads as TGTGCCGCCGGGAGTCGGGGCACAGATACGCAGTATTTT. Encoded protein: CAAGSRGTDTQYF.